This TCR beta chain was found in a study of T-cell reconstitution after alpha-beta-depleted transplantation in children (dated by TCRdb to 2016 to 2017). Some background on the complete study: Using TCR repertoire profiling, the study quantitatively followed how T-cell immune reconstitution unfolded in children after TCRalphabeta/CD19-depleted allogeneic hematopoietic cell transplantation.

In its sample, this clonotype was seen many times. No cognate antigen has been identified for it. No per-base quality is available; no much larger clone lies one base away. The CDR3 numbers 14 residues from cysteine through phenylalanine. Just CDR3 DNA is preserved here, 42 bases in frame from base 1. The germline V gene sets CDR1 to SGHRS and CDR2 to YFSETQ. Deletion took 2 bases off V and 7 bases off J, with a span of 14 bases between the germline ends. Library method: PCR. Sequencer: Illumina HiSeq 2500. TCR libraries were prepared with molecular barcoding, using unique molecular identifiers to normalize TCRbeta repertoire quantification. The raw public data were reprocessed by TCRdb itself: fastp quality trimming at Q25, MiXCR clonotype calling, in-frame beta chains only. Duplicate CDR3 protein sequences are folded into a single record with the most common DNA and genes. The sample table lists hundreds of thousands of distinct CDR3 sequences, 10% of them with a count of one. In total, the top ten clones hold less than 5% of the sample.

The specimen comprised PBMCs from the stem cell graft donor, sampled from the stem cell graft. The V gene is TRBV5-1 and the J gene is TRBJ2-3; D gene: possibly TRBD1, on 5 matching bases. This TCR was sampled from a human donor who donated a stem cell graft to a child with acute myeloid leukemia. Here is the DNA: TGCGCCAGCAGCTTTGCTCCAGGGCTGAATACGCAGTATTTT. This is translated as CASSFAPGLNTQYF.